The sequence of this TCR beta chain was determined in a study of cytomegalovirus exposure and HLA in healthy donors. General study points: Some V segments could not be told apart, so they were left out, TRBV6-2 and TRBV6-3 among them.

The PCR contained 60 Vbeta and 13 Jbeta primers. Only in-frame clones appear in the TCRdb table, and some are missing; sequencing was by immunoSEQ multiplex PCR. Of 140,000 to 150,000 clones listed, 8.5% to 10% were seen once; the top ten hold 1.8%. As for this clone: Its specificity is not known.

From germline, CDR1 is LNHDA and CDR2 SQIVND (reference sequence). CDR3 size: 14 residues. V lost 8 bases, J lost 7 bases, and 15 bases lay in between. The TCR was taken from a man in his fifties or sixties in good health and CMV-seronegative. The chain carries TRBV19 and TRBJ1-6; no firm D call. The source material was PBMCs. The CDR3 DNA reads as TGTGCCAGTGACCCGGGATTGGCCAATTCACCCCTCCACTTT. This translates into CASDPGLANSPLHF.